The rows below give T cell receptor beta chains drawn from one sample of a study of T cells after yellow fever vaccination. MiXCR was run by TCRdb on the 5' RACE reads, yielding one entry per CDR3 protein. Here the sample spans some 350,000 distinct CDR3 sequences, approximately 4% being singletons. Source: PBMCs, taken 5 days after the yellow fever booster vaccination. Source of these receptors: a man aged 18-30 years who received the YFV17D yellow fever vaccine. CDR3s leave out the opening cysteine and the closing phenylalanine or tryptophan. Fields, in order: V gene, J gene, CDR3 protein.

V: TRBV5-1
J: TRBJ2-4
CDR3: ASSLGGYLAKNIQY

V: TRBV13
J: TRBJ2-5
CDR3: ASSPRPRETQY

V: TRBV7-2
J: TRBJ2-2
CDR3: ASSTDRFGELF

V: TRBV5-6
J: TRBJ1-4
CDR3: ASSLVAATNEKLF

V: TRBV5-4
J: TRBJ2-3
CDR3: ASSLSGTGISTDTQY

V: TRBV7-8
J: TRBJ2-3
CDR3: ASSTYSGADTQY

V: TRBV27
J: TRBJ2-7
CDR3: ASSDRLATRQY

V: TRBV6-5
J: TRBJ1-5
CDR3: ASSYLRNQPQH

V: TRBV11-3
J: TRBJ2-5
CDR3: ASSLGQGHQETQY

V: TRBV29-1
J: TRBJ2-3
CDR3: SSDGLEAADTQY

V: TRBV5-1
J: TRBJ2-2
CDR3: ASTSGGGAGGELF

V: TRBV6-5
J: TRBJ2-3
CDR3: ASRQVGQTPTDTQY

V: TRBV9
J: TRBJ2-3
CDR3: ASKPGGPTDTQY

V: TRBV20-1
J: TRBJ2-3
CDR3: STTRGGRTDTQY

V: TRBV5-1
J: TRBJ2-1
CDR3: ASSGRAYNEQF

V: TRBV25-1
J: TRBJ1-2
CDR3: ASSAHTGGAYGYT

V: TRBV27
J: TRBJ2-2
CDR3: ASSFKMFGELF

V: TRBV29-1
J: TRBJ1-1
CDR3: SVTQGATNTEAF

V: TRBV20-1
J: TRBJ2-5
CDR3: SASGGPGAQETQY

V: TRBV5-1
J: TRBJ1-1
CDR3: ASSLDGMGAF

V: TRBV4-1
J: TRBJ2-2
CDR3: ASSQVSGRVGELF

V: TRBV5-4
J: TRBJ2-3
CDR3: ASSLAGSMDTQY

V: TRBV15
J: TRBJ2-3
CDR3: ATRGGGGATDTQY

V: TRBV6-5
J: TRBJ1-1
CDR3: ASSYFPGSTEAF

V: TRBV7-9
J: TRBJ2-2
CDR3: ASSLNSGNTGELF

V: TRBV7-3
J: TRBJ2-3
CDR3: ASSPRVAGSTDTQY

V: TRBV27
J: TRBJ1-5
CDR3: ASSLTPKNVWPQH

V: TRBV6-5
J: TRBJ2-7
CDR3: ASSYGGGASYEQY

V: TRBV6-6
J: TRBJ2-3
CDR3: ASTSRGGRSTDTQY

V: TRBV6-2/TRBV6-3
J: TRBJ1-5
CDR3: ASSYRGLGNQPQH

V: TRBV6-2/TRBV6-3
J: TRBJ2-2
CDR3: ASEGADANTGELF

V: TRBV12-3/TRBV12-4
J: TRBJ2-5
CDR3: ASSHWDIQETQY

V: TRBV7-8
J: TRBJ1-4
CDR3: ASSLYRGATSTNEKLF

V: TRBV9
J: TRBJ1-2
CDR3: ASSRQRDYGYT

V: TRBV7-2
J: TRBJ2-4
CDR3: ASSPSGSGLAKNIQY

V: TRBV5-8
J: TRBJ2-3
CDR3: ASSSPDRFSTDTQY

V: TRBV4-2
J: TRBJ1-3
CDR3: ASSLNPTVSGNTIY

V: TRBV9
J: TRBJ2-1
CDR3: ASSLGLAGGAEQF

V: TRBV6-5
J: TRBJ1-5
CDR3: ASSYSWIRGGQPQH

V: TRBV3-1
J: TRBJ2-7
CDR3: ASSQATSGGYEQY

V: TRBV10-3
J: TRBJ1-5
CDR3: AISGPPSSNQPQH

V: TRBV20-1
J: TRBJ1-5
CDR3: SARRGGTGWNQPQH